A single sample is the source of the 30 T cell receptor beta chains below, sequenced in a study of HIV-infected patients and healthy controls. No cell fractionation was done, so the repertoire covers all unsorted peripheral blood T cells. cDNA was made from 500 ng RNA using alpha and beta constant primers. Alpha and beta chain libraries were made separately by chain-specific third strand synthesis with multiplexing indices. MiXCR, run by TCRdb on the 5' RACE reads, gives a single entry per CDR3 protein. This repertoire shows roughly 9,800 distinct CDR3 sequences, 10% found once; its top ten account for around 15%. The starting material was blood, obtained before antiretroviral therapy. The receptors come from an adult with HIV infection.

This clonotype was detected many times. J is TRBJ2-2 and V is TRBV29-1, with D unresolved. This CDR3 spans 13 amino acids. V lost 5 bases to trimming and J lost 4 bases, with 11 bases between them. Germline lookup yields CDR1 SQVTM and CDR2 ANQGSEA. This CDR3 is CSVSWTVTGELFF. In nucleotides, the CDR3 is TGCAGCGTTTCTTGGACCGTCACCGGGGAGCTGTTTTTT.

This clonotype is termed medium-sized. This chain connects TRBV7-9 to TRBJ2-1; the D gene is possibly TRBD1 (7 bases). Trimming shortened V by 1 base and J by 4 bases, and 14 bases separated the two germline ends. Germline V CDR1 and CDR2: SEHNR, FQNEAQ (reference sequence). The CDR3 runs to 16 residues. CDR3 coding DNA: TGTGCCAGCAGCTTAGGAGGCAGGGGGGAGTACAATGAGCAGTTCTTC. It specifies CASSLGGRGEYNEQFF.

This clonotype appeared many times. The rearrangement links TRBV3-1 to TRBJ2-7, with D tentatively TRBD2 (6 bases). The CDR3 covers 13 residues. Germline V gene sequence: CDR1 LGHDT, CDR2 YNNKEL (reference sequence). V was trimmed by 6 bases and J by 4 bases, leaving 13 bases between them. CDR3 region: CASSSPGRYEQYF. The CDR3 DNA reads as TGTGCCAGCAGTTCCCCGGGGAGGTACGAGCAGTACTTC.

This clonotype was detected many times. The V gene is TRBV24-1, the J gene TRBJ2-5; the match to TRBD1 covers 12 bases. V shed 5 bases and J 5 bases; nucleotides not matched to a gene: 8. The germline gives CDR1 KGHDR, CDR2 SFDVKD. The CDR3 extends over 16 amino acids. The CDR3 nucleotides read TGTGCCACCAGTGGAAAGGGACAGGGGGCAAGGGAGACCCAGTACTTC. This gives the protein CATSGKGQGARETQYF.

In this sample, this clonotype turned up many times. V and J are TRBV19 and TRBJ1-5; TRBD1 matches 7 bases. There are 18 residues in the CDR3. CDR1 and CDR2 from the germline V gene are LNHDA and SQIVND (reference sequence). Losses at the gene ends were 3 bases for V and 5 bases for J; bases not matched to a gene: 16. Written as DNA, the CDR3 is TGTGCCAGTAGTATTAGGGGGCCCGGCGACAGGGTGGATCAGCCCCAGCATTTT. Its protein is CASSIRGPGDRVDQPQHF. The complete variable domain, with remaining parts taken from reference TRBV19 and TRBJ1-5, reads DGGITQSPKYLFRKEGQNVTLSCEQNLNHDAMYWYRQDPGQGLRLIYYSQIVNDFQKGDIAEGYSVSREKKESFPLTVTSAQKNPTAFYLCASSIRGPGDRVDQPQHFGDGTRLSIL.

This clonotype has at least ten counts. V is TRBV10-3 and J is TRBJ2-7, with D unclear. Trimming cost V 5 bases and J 0 bases, with 14 bases left between them. Germline CDR1 is ENHRY and CDR2 is SYGVKD. The CDR3 loop spans 15 amino acids. Here the CDR3 DNA reads TGTGCCATCAGTCAGAAGACACCCTACTCCTACGAGCAGTACTTC. This codes for CAISQKTPYSYEQYF.

As for this clonotype: A read error is possible here, since a much larger clone lies one base away. The chain is built from TRBV5-6 and TRBJ2-2; 15 bases line up with TRBD2. The germline gives CDR1 SGHDT, CDR2 YYEEEE. The CDR3 is made up of 16 amino acids. CDR3 amino acids: CVSSWGLAGGTGELFF. In nucleotides, the CDR3 is TGTGTCAGCAGCTGGGGACTAGCGGGAGGCACCGGGGAGCTGTTTTTT.

This clonotype was seen a single time. J is TRBJ1-5 and V is TRBV11-2, with D hard to call. V was shortened by 1 base and J by 9 bases, with 13 bases between the two germline ends. Germline V gives CDR1 SGHAT, CDR2 FQNNGV. There are 14 residues in the CDR3. Written as DNA, the CDR3 is TGTGCCAGCAGCTTAGTGGCAGGTGGCGCGCCCCAGCATTTT. As protein: CASSLVAGGAPQHF.

The table lists this clonotype with a few counts. J is TRBJ2-3 and V is TRBV7-8, with D maybe TRBD1 (7 bases). The CDR3 spans 16 residues. The germline V gene has CDR1 SGHVS and CDR2 FQNEAQ. Trimming took 5 bases from V and 2 from J, leaving 17 bases between them. The CDR3 coding sequence is TGTGCCAGCAGCCTTTCGACAGGGAGGAACACAGATACGCAGTATTTT. Protein: CASSLSTGRNTDTQYF.

This clonotype was seen more than once but under ten times. At one boundary the junction diverges from the germline segment, which might be a read error. The chain couples TRBV7-8 to TRBJ1-3; TRBD1 is a possible D gene (6 bases). Germline CDR1 and CDR2: SGHVS and FQNEAQ. The CDR3 totals 17 residues. The DNA for the CDR3 is TGTGTCAGCAGCTTAGCGGGGGCTGGTAGCTCTGGAAACACCATATATTTT. The encoded protein is CVSSLAGAGSSGNTIYF.

Relative to its sample, this clonotype is medium-sized. The chain combines TRBV4-1 with TRBJ2-1; D is undetermined. The CDR3 extends over 13 amino acids. CDR1 MGHRA and CDR2 YSYEKL come from the germline V gene. V lost 0 bases and J 3 bases, leaving 3 bases between the germline ends. In DNA form, the CDR3 reads TGCGCCAGCAGCCAAGACAACTACAATGAGCAGTTCTTC. Translation: CASSQDNYNEQFF.

The table lists this clonotype with a few counts. The chain recombines TRBV9 with TRBJ1-3, with D unresolved. Per germline, CDR1 SGDLS and CDR2 YYNGEE. Trimming removed 0 bases at V and 1 base at J, with 11 bases between. This CDR3 spans 16 amino acids. CDR3 in amino acids: CASSVAGPESGNTIYF. The DNA for the CDR3 is TGTGCCAGCAGCGTAGCCGGACCCGAGTCTGGAAACACCATATATTTT.

This clonotype was found a few times. V is TRBV28 and J is TRBJ2-7; D gene ambiguous. CDR1 and CDR2 (germline): MDHEN, SYDVKM. V lost 3 bases, J lost 0 bases, and 12 bases lay in between. CDR3 size: 15 residues. The CDR3 DNA follows: TGTGCCAGCAGTTTTGAGAACAGCCCCTCCTACGAGCAGTACTTC. Translating gives CASSFENSPSYEQYF.

This clonotype showed up many times. The V gene is TRBV6-5, the J gene TRBJ2-3; tentative D call: TRBD2 (6 bases). CDR3 length: 12 residues. With 10 bases removed from V and 4 bases from J, the gap between germline ends came to 12 bases. Germline V gene sequence: CDR1 MNHEY, CDR2 SVGAGI. CDR3: CATGVGPDTQYF. The CDR3 bases are TGTGCCACGGGGGTGGGCCCAGATACGCAGTATTTT.

This clonotype was found many times. The chain links TRBV27 to TRBJ2-3, with unresolved D. Trimming removed 4 bases at V and 2 bases at J, with 13 bases between. This CDR3 region has 15 residues. The germline gives CDR1 MNHEY, CDR2 SMNVEV (reference sequence). This CDR3 reads CASSSSLSYTDTQYF. CDR3 in DNA: TGTGCCAGCAGTTCCTCTTTGAGCTACACAGATACGCAGTATTTT.

V is TRBV7-2 and J is TRBJ1-4; D gene unclear. This CDR3 is built from 16 residues. Germline CDR1 and CDR2: SGHTA and FQGNSA. V lost 1 base to trimming and J lost 2 bases, with 11 bases between them. CDR3 residues: CASSLVSHATNEKLFF. The CDR3 DNA sequence: TGTGCCAGCAGCTTAGTATCACACGCTACTAATGAAAAACTGTTTTTT.

This clonotype was seen a few times. The chain combines TRBV19 with TRBJ2-7, with TRBD2 identical over 8 bases. The germline V gene has CDR1 LNHDA and CDR2 SQIVND (reference sequence). Unmatched junction bases numbered 8, after V lost 5 bases and J lost 2 bases. The CDR3 has 15 residues. The CDR3 DNA reads TGTGCCAGTAGTGATCCCGGACTAGCTACCTACGAGCAGTACTTC. It specifies CASSDPGLATYEQYF.

This clonotype appeared many times. The rearrangement uses TRBV3-1 and TRBJ2-1, with 9 positions matching TRBD2. Germline V gives CDR1 LGHDT, CDR2 YNNKEL (reference sequence). This CDR3 region has 15 residues. V gave up 0 bases and J gave up 5 bases; unmatched junction bases: 2. CDR3 amino acids: CASSQDSGGHNEQFF. In DNA form, the CDR3 reads TGTGCCAGCAGCCAAGATAGCGGGGGCCACAATGAGCAGTTCTTC.

This clonotype occurred a few times. The rearrangement links TRBV7-2 to TRBJ2-1; the D is unclear. Germline lookup yields CDR1 SGHTA and CDR2 FQGNSA. The CDR3 consists of 11 residues. The V and J ends lost 1 base and 7 bases respectively, with 2 bases between them. The CDR3 bases are TGTGCCAGCAGCTTAGGGAATGAGCAGTTCTTC. Its translation: CASSLGNEQFF.

At least ten counts were recorded for this clonotype. J is TRBJ2-2 and V is TRBV28; D gene uncertain. V shed 5 bases and J shed 5 bases, with 15 bases lying between them. This CDR3 has 15 residues. The V gene's germline CDR1 is MDHEN and CDR2 SYDVKM. CDR3 in amino acids: CASSPVSAATGELFF. Written as DNA, the CDR3 is TGTGCCAGCAGTCCGGTCTCTGCGGCTACCGGGGAGCTGTTTTTT.

This clonotype was observed at least ten times. The chain couples TRBV7-2 to TRBJ1-2, with D perhaps matching TRBD1 (5 bases). This CDR3 region has 17 residues. V was pared by 0 bases and J by 8 bases, with 22 bases between. The germline V gene has CDR1 SGHTA and CDR2 FQGNSA. The CDR3 coding sequence is TGTGCCAGCAGCTTAGCACTAACAGGAGTGGGCTCCAGCGGCTACACCTTC. Translated: CASSLALTGVGSSGYTF.

This clonotype was detected many times. The chain employs TRBV28 and TRBJ1-1; 8 bases fit TRBD1. Trimming cost V 2 bases and J 6 bases; bases outside gene matches: 8. The CDR3 covers 15 residues. Germline values: CDR1 MDHEN, CDR2 SYDVKM. DNA for the CDR3: TGTGCCAGCAGTTTAAGGGACAGGTTGTTGTCTGAAGCTTTCTTT. As protein: CASSLRDRLLSEAFF.

By share of the sample, this clonotype is medium-sized. The V gene is TRBV28, the J gene TRBJ2-7, with a tentative D call TRBD2 (5 bases). V lost 4 bases and J 2 bases, leaving 12 bases between the germline ends. The CDR3 has 14 residues. Germline lookup yields CDR1 MDHEN and CDR2 SYDVKM. The CDR3 nucleotides are TGTGCCAGCAGTTCTCGGGGAAACGCCTACGAGCAGTACTTC. Its protein is CASSSRGNAYEQYF.

This clonotype was picked up many times. This rearrangement joins TRBV7-2 to TRBJ1-1; unclear D gene. The CDR3 extends over 14 amino acids. Germline-derived CDR1 and CDR2 are SGHTA and FQGNSA. V lost 1 base and J 6 bases, leaving 12 bases between the germline ends. CDR3 sequence reads: CASSLVLYLPEAFF. DNA for the CDR3: TGTGCCAGCAGCTTAGTCCTCTACCTCCCTGAAGCTTTCTTT.

This clonotype has ten or more counts. V is TRBV20-1 and J is TRBJ1-5; unclear D gene. CDR3 length: 13 amino acids. CDR1 is DFQATT, CDR2 SNEGSKA, per germline (reference sequence). V was pared by 0 bases and J by 11 bases, with 14 bases between. The CDR3 is CSARDPRGLAQHF. The CDR3 DNA follows: TGCAGTGCTAGAGATCCGCGAGGTCTTGCCCAGCATTTT.

The rearrangement uses TRBV5-6 and TRBJ2-3; 9 bases align to TRBD2. The CDR3 length is 16 residues. CDR1 SGHDT and CDR2 YYEEEE come from the germline V gene. The V and J ends lost 3 bases and 4 bases, in that order; junction bases with no gene match: 9. This CDR3 is CASSWETSGKSDTQYF. CDR3 nucleotide sequence: TGTGCCAGCAGCTGGGAGACTAGCGGAAAATCAGATACGCAGTATTTT.

This clonotype has only a few counts. This chain connects TRBV30 to TRBJ2-6; D possibly corresponds to TRBD2 (5 bases). CDR1 is GTSNPN, CDR2 SVGIG, per germline (reference sequence). V was clipped by 3 bases and J by 0 bases, with 6 bases between them. The CDR3 sequence is 14 residues long. The CDR3 loop reads CAWRGSSGANVLTF. As DNA, the CDR3 is TGTGCCTGGAGAGGGAGCTCTGGGGCCAACGTCCTGACTTTC.

This clonotype was seen repeatedly, ten times or more. V and J are TRBV28 and TRBJ2-1; 9 nucleotides line up with TRBD1. The germline V gene has CDR1 MDHEN and CDR2 SYDVKM. The CDR3 totals 17 residues. J was trimmed by 8 bases and V by 5 bases; bases with no gene match: 16. CDR3 protein: CASSQYGIQGAGDEQFF. CDR3 nucleotides: TGTGCCAGCAGTCAGTATGGGATACAGGGGGCAGGAGATGAGCAGTTCTTC.

This clonotype is categorized as medium-sized. The gene calls are TRBV14 and TRBJ2-5; D may correspond to TRBD1 or TRBD2 (5 bases each). The germline V gene encodes CDR1 SGHDN and CDR2 FVKESK. The CDR3 covers 17 residues. Trimming cost V 0 bases and J 1 base, with 15 bases left between them. The DNA for the CDR3 is TGTGCCAGCAGCCAAGATTTTTCCGGGACCCTCCAAGAGACCCAGTACTTC. This encodes CASSQDFSGTLQETQYF.

In this sample, this clonotype turned up many times. The V gene is TRBV20-1, the J gene TRBJ2-1, with D perhaps matching TRBD2 (6 bases). The CDR3 consists of 14 residues. Trimming pared 4 bases from V and 6 bases from J, leaving 16 bases between. The germline gives CDR1 DFQATT, CDR2 SNEGSKA (reference sequence). CDR3 residues: CSAIPEGRGNEQFF. As DNA, the CDR3 is TGCAGTGCTATCCCGGAGGGCCGTGGCAATGAGCAGTTCTTC.